The subject of this entry is one T cell receptor (beta chain). Its antigen is not known. This sample is part of a study of cytomegalovirus exposure and HLA in healthy donors. General study findings and limits: It was around 160 TCR beta chains that were listed as cytomegalovirus-associated. The study had only CMV serostatus as immune exposure information. Earlier analysis looked at TCR beta V segments, and most were productive about 87% or about 30% of the time.

PCR used 60 Vbeta primers and 13 Jbeta primers. TCRdb keeps only in-frame clones here, not all; method: immunoSEQ multiplex PCR. The profile shows under 200,000 clones, 70% to 90% of them singletons. From germline, CDR1 is MNHEY and CDR2 SVGAGI. The CDR3 sequence is 13 residues long. Trimming at V came to 4 bases and at J to 7 bases, leaving 6 bases not matched to a gene. This receptor was identified in a woman aged 30 to 39 in good health and CMV-seronegative. The material sequenced was PBMCs. The rearrangement uses TRBV6-5 and TRBJ1-2, with 7 bases matching TRBD1. The CDR3 DNA reads TGTGCCAGCAGTTTTACCGGGACAGCTGGCTACACCTTC. The encoded protein is CASSFTGTAGYTF.